This T cell receptor (beta chain) derives from a study of OX40 agonist ivuxolimab in advanced cancers. About the research overall: The dose-escalation cohort was about 83% male, with a mean age of approximately 62 years, ranging roughly 23 to 85.

Of note for this clone: Its antigen is currently unknown.

Study outcomes and limitations: Compared with CD4+, CD8+ T cells on average had more expanded clones. Relatively little clonal expansion, among the lowest observed, appeared in partial responders at 0.1-3.0 mg/kg.

Profiled with immunoSEQ multiplex PCR; TCRdb holds only in-frame clones, not every one. The table has some 86,000 clones, 87% seen once. In germline, CDR1 is MNHNY, CDR2 SVGAGI (reference sequence). Trimming removed 2 bases at V and 5 bases at J, with 7 bases between. CDR3 length equals 13 residues. Specimen: CD4+ or CD8+ T cells sorted from blood, collected in a trial of the OX40 agonist ivuxolimab. The origin of this receptor is an adult with an advanced solid tumor such as melanoma, head and neck, liver or kidney cancer. The V gene is TRBV6-6, the J gene TRBJ2-1; no firm D call. The CDR3 reads CASSYLPNNEQFF. The CDR3 DNA is TGTGCCAGCAGTTACCTCCCCAACAATGAGCAGTTCTTC.